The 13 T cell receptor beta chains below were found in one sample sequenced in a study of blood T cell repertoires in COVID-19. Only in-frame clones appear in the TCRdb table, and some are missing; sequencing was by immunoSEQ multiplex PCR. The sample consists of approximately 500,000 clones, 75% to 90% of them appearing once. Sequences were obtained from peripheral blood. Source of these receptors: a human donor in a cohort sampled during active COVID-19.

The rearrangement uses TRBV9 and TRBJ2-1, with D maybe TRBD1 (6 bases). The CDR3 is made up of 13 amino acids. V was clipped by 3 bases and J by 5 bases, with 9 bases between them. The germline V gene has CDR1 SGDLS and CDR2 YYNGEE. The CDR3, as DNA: TGTGCCAGCAGCGGGACAGATAACAATGAGCAGTTCTTC. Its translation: CASSGTDNNEQFF.

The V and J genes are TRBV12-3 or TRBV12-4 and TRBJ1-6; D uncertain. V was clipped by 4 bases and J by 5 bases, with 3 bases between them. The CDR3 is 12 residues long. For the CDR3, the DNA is TGTGCCAGCAGTTCAGATAATTCACCCCTCCACTTT. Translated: CASSSDNSPLHF.

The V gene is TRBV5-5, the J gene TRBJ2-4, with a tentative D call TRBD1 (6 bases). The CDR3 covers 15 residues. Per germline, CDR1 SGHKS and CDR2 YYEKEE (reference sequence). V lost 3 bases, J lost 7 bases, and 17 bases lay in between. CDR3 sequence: CASSSNYRVGNIQYF. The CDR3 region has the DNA TGTGCCAGCAGCTCCAACTACAGGGTGGGTAACATTCAGTACTTC.

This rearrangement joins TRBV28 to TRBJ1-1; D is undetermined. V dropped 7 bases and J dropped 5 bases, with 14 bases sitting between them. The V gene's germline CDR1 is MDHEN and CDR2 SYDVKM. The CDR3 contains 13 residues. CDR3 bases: TGTGCCAGCACCGTCTCCGGTTGGACTGAAGCTTTCTTT. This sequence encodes CASTVSGWTEAFF.

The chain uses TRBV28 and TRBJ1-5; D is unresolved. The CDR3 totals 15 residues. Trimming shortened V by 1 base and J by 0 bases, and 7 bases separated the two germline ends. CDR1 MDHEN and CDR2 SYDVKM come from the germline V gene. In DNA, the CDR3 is TGTGCCAGCAGTTTATACAGTAATAGCAATCAGCCCCAGCATTTT. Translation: CASSLYSNSNQPQHF.

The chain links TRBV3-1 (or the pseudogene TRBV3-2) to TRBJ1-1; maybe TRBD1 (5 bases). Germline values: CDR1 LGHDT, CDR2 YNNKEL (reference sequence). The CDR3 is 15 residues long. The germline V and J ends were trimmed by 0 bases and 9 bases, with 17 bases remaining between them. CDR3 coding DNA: TGTGCCAGCAGCCAAGAGGGTCAGGGCGGGGGAAAAGCTTTCTTT. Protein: CASSQEGQGGGKAFF.

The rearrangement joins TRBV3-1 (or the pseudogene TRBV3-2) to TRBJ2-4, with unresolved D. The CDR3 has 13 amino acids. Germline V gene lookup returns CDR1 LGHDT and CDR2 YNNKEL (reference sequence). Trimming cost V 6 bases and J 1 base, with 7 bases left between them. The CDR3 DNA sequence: TGTGCCAGCAGATCCGGGGCCAAAAACATTCAGTACTTC. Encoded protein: CASRSGAKNIQYF.

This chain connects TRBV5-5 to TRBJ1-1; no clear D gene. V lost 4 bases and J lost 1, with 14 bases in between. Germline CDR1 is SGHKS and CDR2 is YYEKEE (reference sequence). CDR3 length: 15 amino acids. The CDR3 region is CASSARLRENTEAFF. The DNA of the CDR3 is TGTGCCAGCAGCGCCCGACTTCGGGAGAACACTGAAGCTTTCTTT.

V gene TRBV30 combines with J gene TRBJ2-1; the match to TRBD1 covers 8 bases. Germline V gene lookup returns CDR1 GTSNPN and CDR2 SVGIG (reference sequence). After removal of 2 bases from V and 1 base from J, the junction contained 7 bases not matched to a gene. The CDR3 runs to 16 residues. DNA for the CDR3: TGTGCCTGGAGTCGACAGGGGACCCATTCCTACAATGAGCAGTTCTTC. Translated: CAWSRQGTHSYNEQFF.

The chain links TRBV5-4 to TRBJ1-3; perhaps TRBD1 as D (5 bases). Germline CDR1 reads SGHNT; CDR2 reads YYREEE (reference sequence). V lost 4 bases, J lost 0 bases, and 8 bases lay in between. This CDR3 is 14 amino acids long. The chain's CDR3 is CASSRQLSGNTIYF. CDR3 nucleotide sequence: TGTGCCAGCAGCCGACAGCTCTCTGGAAACACCATATATTTT.

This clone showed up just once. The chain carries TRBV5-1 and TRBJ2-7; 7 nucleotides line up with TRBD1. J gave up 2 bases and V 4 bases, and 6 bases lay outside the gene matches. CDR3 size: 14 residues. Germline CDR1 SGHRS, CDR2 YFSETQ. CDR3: CASSPTQGPYEQYF. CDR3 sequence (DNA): TGCGCCAGCAGCCCCACACAGGGGCCCTACGAGCAGTACTTC.

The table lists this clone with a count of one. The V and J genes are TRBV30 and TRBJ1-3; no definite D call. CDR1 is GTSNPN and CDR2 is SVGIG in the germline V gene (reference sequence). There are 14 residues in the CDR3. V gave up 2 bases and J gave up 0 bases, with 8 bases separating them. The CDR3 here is CAWSLESSGNTIYF. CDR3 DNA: TGTGCCTGGAGTCTCGAGAGCTCTGGAAACACCATATATTTT.

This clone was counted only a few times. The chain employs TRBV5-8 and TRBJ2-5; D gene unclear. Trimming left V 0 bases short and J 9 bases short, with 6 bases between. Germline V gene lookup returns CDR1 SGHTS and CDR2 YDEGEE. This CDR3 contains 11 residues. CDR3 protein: CASSLVPAQYF. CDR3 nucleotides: TGTGCCAGCAGCTTGGTCCCGGCCCAGTACTTC.